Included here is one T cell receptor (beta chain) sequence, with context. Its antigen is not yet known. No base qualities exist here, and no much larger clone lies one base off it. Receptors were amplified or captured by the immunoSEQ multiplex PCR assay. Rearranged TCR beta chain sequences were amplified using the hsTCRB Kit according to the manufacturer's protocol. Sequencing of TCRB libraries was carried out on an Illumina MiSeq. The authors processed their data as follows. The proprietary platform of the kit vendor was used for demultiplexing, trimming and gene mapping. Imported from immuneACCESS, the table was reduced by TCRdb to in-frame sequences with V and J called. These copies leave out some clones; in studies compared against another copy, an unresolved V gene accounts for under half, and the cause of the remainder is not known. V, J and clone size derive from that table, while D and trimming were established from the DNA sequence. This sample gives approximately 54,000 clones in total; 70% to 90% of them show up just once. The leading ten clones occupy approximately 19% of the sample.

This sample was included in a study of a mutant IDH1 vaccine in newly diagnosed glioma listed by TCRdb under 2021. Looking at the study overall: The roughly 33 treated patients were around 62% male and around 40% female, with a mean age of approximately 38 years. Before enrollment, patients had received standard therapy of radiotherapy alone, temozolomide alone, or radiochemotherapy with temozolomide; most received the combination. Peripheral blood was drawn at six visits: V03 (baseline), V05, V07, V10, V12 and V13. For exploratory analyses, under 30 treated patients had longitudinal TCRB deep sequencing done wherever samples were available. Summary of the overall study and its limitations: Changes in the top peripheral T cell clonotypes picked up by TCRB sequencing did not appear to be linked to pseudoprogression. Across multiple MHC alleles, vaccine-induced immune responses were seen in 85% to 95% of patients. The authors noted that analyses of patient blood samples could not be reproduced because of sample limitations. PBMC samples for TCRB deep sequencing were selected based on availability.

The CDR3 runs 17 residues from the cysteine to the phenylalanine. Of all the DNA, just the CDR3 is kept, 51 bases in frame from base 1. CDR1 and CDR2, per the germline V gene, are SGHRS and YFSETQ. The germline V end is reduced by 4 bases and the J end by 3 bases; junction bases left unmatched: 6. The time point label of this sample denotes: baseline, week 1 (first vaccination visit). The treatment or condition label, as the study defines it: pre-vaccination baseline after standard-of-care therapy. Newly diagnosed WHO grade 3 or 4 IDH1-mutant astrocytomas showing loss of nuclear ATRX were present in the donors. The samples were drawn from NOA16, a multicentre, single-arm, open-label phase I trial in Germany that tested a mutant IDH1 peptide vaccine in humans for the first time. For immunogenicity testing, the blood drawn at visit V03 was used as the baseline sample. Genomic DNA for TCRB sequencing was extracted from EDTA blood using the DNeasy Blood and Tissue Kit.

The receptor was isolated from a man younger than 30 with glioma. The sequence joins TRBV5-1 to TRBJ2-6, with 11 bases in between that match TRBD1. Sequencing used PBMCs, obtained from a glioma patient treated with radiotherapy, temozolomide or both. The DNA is TGCGCCAGCAGCCGAGGACAGGGGGCCCGTGGGGCCAACGTCCTGACTTTC. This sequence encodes CASSRGQGARGANVLTF.